The source of this TCR beta chain is a study of beta chain features in type 1 diabetes. This clone was seen only a few times. Antigen unknown. Points from the study as a whole: Type 1 diabetes patients had TCRB CDR3s that were shorter (moderately but significantly so) in all four CD4+ subsets.

What was sequenced were expressed TCRB transcripts, since all of the isolated RNA had been reverse transcribed. For naive, central memory and regulatory T cell samples, reads averaged about 3.5 million. Repertoires were generated with immunoSEQ multiplex PCR, while TCRdb's copy carries only in-frame clones and drops some. The sample includes about 150,000 clones, roughly 10% of them seen just once. The CDR3 has 15 amino acids. Germline V gene sequence: CDR1 SGDLS, CDR2 YYNGEE. Trimming removed 0 bases from V and 4 bases from J; junction bases left unmatched: 6. This chain joins TRBV9 and TRBJ2-7; 8 bases are a match to TRBD2. The specimen was naive CD4+ T cells from blood. The receptor comes from a man aged 18 to 30 in good health. The CDR3: CASSVAPGGQYEQYF. CDR3 sequence (DNA): TGTGCCAGCAGCGTAGCCCCGGGGGGGCAGTACGAGCAGTACTTC.